This T cell receptor beta chain emerged from a study of OX40 agonist ivuxolimab in advanced cancers. Assay: immunoSEQ multiplex PCR; the TCRdb copy retains only in-frame clones and omits some. The sample carries just under 65,000 clones, about 90% recorded once. This CDR3 contains 13 residues. Germline values: CDR1 MGHRA, CDR2 YSYEKL. V was clipped by 6 bases and J by 2 bases, with 11 bases between them. The source was CD4+ or CD8+ T cells sorted from blood, collected in a trial of the OX40 agonist ivuxolimab. This sequence was found in an adult with an advanced solid tumor such as melanoma, head and neck, liver or kidney cancer. The chain uses TRBV4-1 and TRBJ2-7, with no clear D. The CDR3 is CASRRTGAYEQYF. CDR3 nucleotide sequence: TGCGCCAGCAGACGAACGGGTGCCTACGAGCAGTACTTC.